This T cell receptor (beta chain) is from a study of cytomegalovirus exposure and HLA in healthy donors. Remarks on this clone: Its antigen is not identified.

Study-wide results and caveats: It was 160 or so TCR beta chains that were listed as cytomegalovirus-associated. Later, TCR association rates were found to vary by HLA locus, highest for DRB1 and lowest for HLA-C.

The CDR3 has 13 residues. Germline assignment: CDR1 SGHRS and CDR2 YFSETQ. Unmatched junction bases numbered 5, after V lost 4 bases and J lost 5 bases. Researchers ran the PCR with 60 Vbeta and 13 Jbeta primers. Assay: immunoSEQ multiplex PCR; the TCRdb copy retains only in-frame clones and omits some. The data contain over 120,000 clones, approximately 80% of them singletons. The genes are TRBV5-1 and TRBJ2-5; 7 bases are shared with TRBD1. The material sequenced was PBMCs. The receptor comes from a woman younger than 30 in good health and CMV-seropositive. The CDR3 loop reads CASSATGAETQYF. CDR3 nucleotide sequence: TGCGCCAGCAGCGCCACAGGGGCTGAGACCCAGTACTTC.